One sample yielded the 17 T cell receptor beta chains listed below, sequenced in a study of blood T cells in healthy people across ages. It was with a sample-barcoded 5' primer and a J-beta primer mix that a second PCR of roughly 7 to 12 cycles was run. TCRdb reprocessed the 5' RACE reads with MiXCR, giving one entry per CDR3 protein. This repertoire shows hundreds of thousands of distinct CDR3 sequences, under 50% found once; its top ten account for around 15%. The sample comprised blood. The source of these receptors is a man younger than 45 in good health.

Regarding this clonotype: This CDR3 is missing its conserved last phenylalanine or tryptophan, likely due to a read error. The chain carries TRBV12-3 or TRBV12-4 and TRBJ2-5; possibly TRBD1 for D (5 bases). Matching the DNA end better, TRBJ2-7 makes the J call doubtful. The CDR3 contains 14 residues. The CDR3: CASSVAGLAREQYL. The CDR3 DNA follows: TGTGCCAGCAGCGTCGCAGGGTTGGCCCGCGAGCAGTACTTA.

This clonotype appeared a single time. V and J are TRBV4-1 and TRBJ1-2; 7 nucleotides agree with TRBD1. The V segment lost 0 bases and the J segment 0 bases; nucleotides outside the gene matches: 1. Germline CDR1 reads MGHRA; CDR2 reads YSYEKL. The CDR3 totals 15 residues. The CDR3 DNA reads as TGCGCCAGCAGCCAAGAACAGGGGACTAACTATGGCTACACCTTC. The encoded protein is CASSQEQGTNYGYTF.

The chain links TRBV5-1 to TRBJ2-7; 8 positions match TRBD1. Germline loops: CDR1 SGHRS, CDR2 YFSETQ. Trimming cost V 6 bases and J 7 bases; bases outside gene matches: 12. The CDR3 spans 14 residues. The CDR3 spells CASKALGQGGEQYF. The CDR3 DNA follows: TGCGCCAGCAAAGCTCTCGGACAGGGTGGGGAGCAGTACTTC.

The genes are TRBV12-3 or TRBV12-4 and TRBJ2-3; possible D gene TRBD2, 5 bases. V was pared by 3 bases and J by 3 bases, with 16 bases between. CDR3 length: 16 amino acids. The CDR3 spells CASSFTGRAKTDTQYF. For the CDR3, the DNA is TGTGCCAGCAGTTTTACGGGAAGAGCGAAAACAGATACGCAGTATTTT.

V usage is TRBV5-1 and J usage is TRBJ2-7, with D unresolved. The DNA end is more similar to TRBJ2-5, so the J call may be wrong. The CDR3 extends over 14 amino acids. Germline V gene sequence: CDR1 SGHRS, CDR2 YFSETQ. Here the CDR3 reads CASSLGSWLETQYF. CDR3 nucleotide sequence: TGCGCCAGCAGCTTGGGCTCGTGGTTAGAGACCCAGTACTTC.

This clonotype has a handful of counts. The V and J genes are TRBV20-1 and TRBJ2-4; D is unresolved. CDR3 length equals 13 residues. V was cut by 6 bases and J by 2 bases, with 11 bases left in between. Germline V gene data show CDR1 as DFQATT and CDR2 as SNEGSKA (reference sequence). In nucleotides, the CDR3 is TGCAGTGCATCCAATTTGTCCAAAAACATTCAGTACTTC. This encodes CSASNLSKNIQYF.

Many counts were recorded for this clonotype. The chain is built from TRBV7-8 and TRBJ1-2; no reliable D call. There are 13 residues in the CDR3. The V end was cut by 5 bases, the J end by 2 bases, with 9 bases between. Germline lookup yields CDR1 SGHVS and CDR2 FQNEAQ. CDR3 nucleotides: TGTGCCAGCAGCACCCTCTCCAACTATGGCTACACCTTC. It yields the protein CASSTLSNYGYTF.

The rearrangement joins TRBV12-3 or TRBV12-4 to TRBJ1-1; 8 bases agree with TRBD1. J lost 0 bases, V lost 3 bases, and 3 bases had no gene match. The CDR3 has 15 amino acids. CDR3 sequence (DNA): TGTGCCAGCAGTTTCGACAGGGGAATGAACACTGAAGCTTTCTTT. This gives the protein CASSFDRGMNTEAFF.

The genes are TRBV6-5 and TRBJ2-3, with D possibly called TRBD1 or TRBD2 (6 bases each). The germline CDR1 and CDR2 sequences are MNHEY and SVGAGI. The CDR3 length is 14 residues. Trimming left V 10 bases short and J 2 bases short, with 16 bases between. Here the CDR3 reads CATGGENLTDTQYF. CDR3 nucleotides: TGTGCCACCGGGGGCGAGAACCTCACAGATACGCAGTATTTT.

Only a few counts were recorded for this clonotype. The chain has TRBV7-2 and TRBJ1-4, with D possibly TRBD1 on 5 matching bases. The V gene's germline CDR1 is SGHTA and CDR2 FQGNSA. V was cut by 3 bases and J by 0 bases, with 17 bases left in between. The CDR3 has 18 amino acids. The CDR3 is CASSLGTRQFATNEKLFF. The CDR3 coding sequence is TGTGCCAGCAGCTTGGGAACCAGACAGTTTGCAACTAATGAAAAACTGTTTTTT.

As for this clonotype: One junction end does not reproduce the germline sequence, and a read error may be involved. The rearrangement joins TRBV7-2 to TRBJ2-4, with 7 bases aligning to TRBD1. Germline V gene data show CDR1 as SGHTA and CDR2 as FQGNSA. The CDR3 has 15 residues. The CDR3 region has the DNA TGTGCCAACAGCTCGTCGACAGGGACCAAAAACATTCAGTACTTC. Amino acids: CANSSSTGTKNIQYF.

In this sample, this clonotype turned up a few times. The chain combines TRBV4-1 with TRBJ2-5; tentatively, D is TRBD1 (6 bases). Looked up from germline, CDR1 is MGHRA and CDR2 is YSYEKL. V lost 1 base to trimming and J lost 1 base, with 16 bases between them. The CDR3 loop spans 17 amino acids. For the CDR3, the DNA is TGCGCCAGCAGCCAAGTCGGGCAGGGGCGTATCCAAGAGACCCAGTACTTC. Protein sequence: CASSQVGQGRIQETQYF.

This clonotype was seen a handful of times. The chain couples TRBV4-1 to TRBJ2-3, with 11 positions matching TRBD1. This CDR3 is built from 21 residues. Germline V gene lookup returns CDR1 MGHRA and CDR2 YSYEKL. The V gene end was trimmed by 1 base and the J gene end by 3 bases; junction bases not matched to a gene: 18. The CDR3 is CASSQALGQGALGTWTDTQYF. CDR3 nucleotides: TGCGCCAGCAGCCAAGCCCTTGGACAGGGGGCGCTGGGCACTTGGACAGATACGCAGTATTTT.

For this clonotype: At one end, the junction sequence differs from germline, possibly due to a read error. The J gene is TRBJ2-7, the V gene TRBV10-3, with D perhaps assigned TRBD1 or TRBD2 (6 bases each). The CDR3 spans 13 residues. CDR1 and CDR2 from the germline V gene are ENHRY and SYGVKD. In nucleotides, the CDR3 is TGTACCATCAGCGAGGGGGGTTCCTACGAGCAGTACTTC. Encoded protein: CTISEGGSYEQYF.

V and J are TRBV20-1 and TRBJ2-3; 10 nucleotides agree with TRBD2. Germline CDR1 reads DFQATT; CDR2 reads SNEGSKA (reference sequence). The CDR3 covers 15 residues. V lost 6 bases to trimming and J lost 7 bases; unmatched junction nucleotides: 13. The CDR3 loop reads CSAPTSGALGNTQYF. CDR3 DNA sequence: TGCAGTGCCCCAACTAGCGGGGCCCTCGGGAATACGCAGTATTTT.

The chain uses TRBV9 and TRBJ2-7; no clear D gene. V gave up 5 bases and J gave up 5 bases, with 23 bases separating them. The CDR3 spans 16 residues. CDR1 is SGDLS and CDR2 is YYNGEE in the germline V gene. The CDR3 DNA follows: TGTGCCAGCAGACCTAAGGACCCCTTGGGGTCCCACGAGCAGTACTTC. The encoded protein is CASRPKDPLGSHEQYF.

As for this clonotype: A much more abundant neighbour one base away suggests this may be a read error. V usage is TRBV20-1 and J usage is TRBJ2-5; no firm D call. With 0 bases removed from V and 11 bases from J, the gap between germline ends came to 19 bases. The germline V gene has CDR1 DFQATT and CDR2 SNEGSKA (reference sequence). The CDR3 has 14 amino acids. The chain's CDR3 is CSARDFTSHNEQYF. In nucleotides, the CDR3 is TGCAGTGCTAGAGATTTTACCTCACACAATGAGCAGTACTTC.